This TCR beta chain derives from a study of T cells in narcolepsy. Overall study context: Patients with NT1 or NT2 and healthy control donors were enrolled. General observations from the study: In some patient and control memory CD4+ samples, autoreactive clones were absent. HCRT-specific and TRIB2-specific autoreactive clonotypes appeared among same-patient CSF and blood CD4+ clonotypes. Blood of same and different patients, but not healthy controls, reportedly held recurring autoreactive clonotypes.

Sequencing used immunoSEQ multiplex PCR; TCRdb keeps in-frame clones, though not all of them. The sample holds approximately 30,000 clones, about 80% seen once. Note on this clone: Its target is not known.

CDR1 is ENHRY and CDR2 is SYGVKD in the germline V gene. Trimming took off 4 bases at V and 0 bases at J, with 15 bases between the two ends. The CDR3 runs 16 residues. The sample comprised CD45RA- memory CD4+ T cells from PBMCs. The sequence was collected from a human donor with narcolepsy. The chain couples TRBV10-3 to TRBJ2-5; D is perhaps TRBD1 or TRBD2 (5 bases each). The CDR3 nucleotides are TGTGCCATCAGTGGGGTGGCAGGGACGCACCAAGAGACCCAGTACTTC. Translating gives CAISGVAGTHQETQYF.